This TCR beta chain was recorded in a study of CD8+ T cells in alopecia areata. Sample treatment: oral pan-JAK inhibitor, 5-10 mg twice daily. PBMC-derived CD4+ and CD8+ T cells were sorted. Sequencing used cDNA as its template, made by extracting RNA and reverse transcribing it. Repertoires were generated with immunoSEQ multiplex PCR, while TCRdb's copy carries only in-frame clones and drops some. The data contain approximately 200,000 clones, approximately 56% of them singletons. The sequences come from CD4+ T cells sorted from blood, collected at week 4, from a patient treated with tofacitinib. The sequence came from a human donor with alopecia areata.

The CDR3 region is CASSRIPIDSRSNTGELFF. Written as DNA, the CDR3 is TGTGCCAGCAGCCGAATACCAATCGACAGTCGCTCGAACACCGGGGAGCTGTTTTTT. J is TRBJ2-2 and V is TRBV7-2, with D possibly matching TRBD1 (5 bases). Trimming took off 5 bases at V and 0 bases at J, with 22 bases between the two ends. Germline V gene data show CDR1 as SGHTA and CDR2 as FQGNSA. The CDR3 length is 19 residues.